This T cell receptor beta chain emerged from a study of cytomegalovirus exposure and HLA in healthy donors. Study-level points and caveats: TCR beta sequences reportedly predicted most subjects' HLA-A and HLA-B alleles accurately. Highly shared variants forming one cluster were likely a sequencing artifact.

Unrecorded immune exposure was likely among donors, who were nominally healthy when sampled. To note about this clone: Its antigen is unidentified.

A multiplex PCR was run with 60 Vbeta primers and 13 Jbeta primers. In the authors' methods: A later analysis counted approximately 88 million unique TCR beta chains, some 12 million shared. The assay was immunoSEQ multiplex PCR, and TCRdb's table has in-frame clones only and misses some. V, J and clone size derive from that table, while D and trimming were established from the DNA sequence. The sample yields about 110,000 clones, about four fifths seen once. The sequence was collected from a man under 40 in good health and CMV-seropositive. The sample was PBMCs.

The CDR3 sequence is CASSPQGAPTEAFF. The CDR3 DNA reads as TGTGCCAGCTCACCCCAGGGGGCGCCCACTGAAGCTTTCTTT. The chain has TRBV18 and TRBJ1-1; TRBD1 matches at 8 bases. The CDR3 length is 14 residues. The germline CDR1 and CDR2 sequences are KGHSH and LQKENI. The V and J ends lost 3 bases and 4 bases, in that order; junction bases with no gene match: 4.